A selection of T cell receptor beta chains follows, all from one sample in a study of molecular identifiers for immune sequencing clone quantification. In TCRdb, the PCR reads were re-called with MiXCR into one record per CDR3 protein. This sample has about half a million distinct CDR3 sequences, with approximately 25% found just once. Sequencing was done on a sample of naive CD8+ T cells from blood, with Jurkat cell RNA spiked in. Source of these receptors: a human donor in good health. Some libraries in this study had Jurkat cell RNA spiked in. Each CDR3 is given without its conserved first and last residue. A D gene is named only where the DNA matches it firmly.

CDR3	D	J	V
ASIGGGPPGEQF	TRBD2	TRBJ2-1	TRBV3-1
AWSPGQGSEAF	TRBD1	TRBJ1-1	TRBV30
ARSPISLDAIYNEQF	-	TRBJ2-1	TRBV4-1
ASRPSGQGVNTEAF	TRBD1	TRBJ1-1	TRBV14
ASSELSVAQETQY	-	TRBJ2-5	TRBV7-9
ASSQDTGQGSNQPQR	TRBD1	TRBJ1-5	TRBV14
ASSQSAGAETQY	-	TRBJ2-5	TRBV6-2/TRBV6-3
ATSDRPGYGTDTQY	-	TRBJ2-3	TRBV24-1
ASSVVAGGLETQY	TRBD2	TRBJ2-5	TRBV9
ASSRTDPQETQY	-	TRBJ2-5	TRBV5-1
ASSSTGGAETQY	TRBD1	TRBJ2-5	TRBV7-6
ASSIAALTYNEQF	-	TRBJ2-1	TRBV19
ASSTPGTGPGAGELF	TRBD1	TRBJ2-2	TRBV7-9
ASSYPDRVLETQY	TRBD1	TRBJ2-5	TRBV6-2/TRBV6-3
ASSEVWTGTSYGYT	TRBD1	TRBJ1-2	TRBV6-1
ASRSDAGELF	-	TRBJ2-2	TRBV12-3/TRBV12-4
ASRRQGMDEKLF	TRBD1	TRBJ1-4	TRBV7-9
ASSHADTGGFQPQH	-	TRBJ1-5	TRBV4-1
ASSVAAGGNIQY	-	TRBJ2-4	TRBV9
ASSPPSNYGYT	-	TRBJ1-2	TRBV18
ATSEASGPNTGELF	TRBD2	TRBJ2-2	TRBV24-1
SVEGVAGITDTQY	TRBD2	TRBJ2-3	TRBV29-1
APRQERIGYT	-	TRBJ1-2	TRBV2
ASKDRMETEAF	TRBD1	TRBJ1-1	TRBV19
ASSLLAGGSHEQY	TRBD2	TRBJ2-7	TRBV6-2/TRBV6-3
ASSQDWTLRNTEAF	-	TRBJ1-1	TRBV4-3
SAGDPVSYEQY	-	TRBJ2-7	TRBV20-1
ASSQDRVSGGTETQY	TRBD2	TRBJ2-5	TRBV4-3
ASSPLGGRSYEQY	-	TRBJ2-7	TRBV5-5
ASSQAFPAHEQF	-	TRBJ2-1	TRBV4-3
ASSLEEGPLSYEQY	-	TRBJ2-7	TRBV7-8
ASRVNTGELF	-	TRBJ2-2	TRBV11-2
SAPSPLTSGDSYEQY	TRBD2	TRBJ2-7	TRBV20-1
ASSLASHLPHGYT	-	TRBJ1-2	TRBV12-3/TRBV12-4
ASSPRGFTEAF	TRBD1	TRBJ1-1	TRBV5-4
ASSSEDILSDQPQH	-	TRBJ1-5	TRBV7-7
ASSWDRFDQPQH	TRBD1	TRBJ1-5	TRBV12-3/TRBV12-4
AWSVLRGRISSYNEQF	-	TRBJ2-1	TRBV30
ASSLQGASTDTQY	-	TRBJ2-3	TRBV5-4
ASSEAGVGYEQY	-	TRBJ2-7	TRBV6-1
AISDPGANQPQH	-	TRBJ1-5	TRBV10-3
ASSEGGTEAF	-	TRBJ1-1	TRBV6-5
SARTGSNTEAF	TRBD1	TRBJ1-1	TRBV20-1
ASSQEGTYLRNTIY	-	TRBJ1-3	TRBV11-2
ASSQPFISLNSDRGNEKLF	TRBD1	TRBJ1-4	TRBV7-8
ASSQDVNSGYEQY	-	TRBJ2-7	TRBV14
ATSDSDWDGQY	-	TRBJ2-7	TRBV24-1
ASSPPTGYRNYGYT	-	TRBJ1-2	TRBV6-5
ASSPEVTDTQY	-	TRBJ2-3	TRBV7-9